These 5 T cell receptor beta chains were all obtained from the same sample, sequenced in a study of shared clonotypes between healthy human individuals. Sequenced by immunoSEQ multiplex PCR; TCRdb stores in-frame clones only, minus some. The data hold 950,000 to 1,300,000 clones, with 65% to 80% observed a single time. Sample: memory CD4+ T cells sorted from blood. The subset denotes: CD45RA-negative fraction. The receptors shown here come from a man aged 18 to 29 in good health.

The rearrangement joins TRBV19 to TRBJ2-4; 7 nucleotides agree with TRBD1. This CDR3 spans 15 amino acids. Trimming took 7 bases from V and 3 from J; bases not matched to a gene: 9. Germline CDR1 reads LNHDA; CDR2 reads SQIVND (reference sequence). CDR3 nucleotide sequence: TGTGCCAGTATGCCTGACAGGGCGGTCAAAAACATTCAGTACTTC. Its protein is CASMPDRAVKNIQYF.

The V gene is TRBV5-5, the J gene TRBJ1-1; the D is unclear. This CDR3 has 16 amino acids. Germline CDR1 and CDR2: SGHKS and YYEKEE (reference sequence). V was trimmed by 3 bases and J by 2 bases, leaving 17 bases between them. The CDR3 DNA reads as TGTGCCAGCAGCTCCGCGGAGTTCAGCTCAAACACTGAAGCTTTCTTT. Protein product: CASSSAEFSSNTEAFF.

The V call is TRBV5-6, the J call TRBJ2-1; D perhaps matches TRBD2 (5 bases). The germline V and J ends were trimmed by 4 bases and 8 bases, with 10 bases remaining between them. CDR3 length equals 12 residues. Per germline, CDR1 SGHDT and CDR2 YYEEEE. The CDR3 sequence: CASSVTSYEQFF. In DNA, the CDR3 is TGTGCCAGCAGCGTTACTAGTTATGAGCAGTTCTTC.

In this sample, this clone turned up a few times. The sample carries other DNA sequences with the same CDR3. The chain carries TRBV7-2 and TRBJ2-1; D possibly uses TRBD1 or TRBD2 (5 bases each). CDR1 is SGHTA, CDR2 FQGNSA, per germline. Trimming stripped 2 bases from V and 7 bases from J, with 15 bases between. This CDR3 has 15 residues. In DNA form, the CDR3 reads TGTGCCAGCAGCTTAAGGCAGGGAGTGAGAAATGAGCAGTTCTTC. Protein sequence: CASSLRQGVRNEQFF.

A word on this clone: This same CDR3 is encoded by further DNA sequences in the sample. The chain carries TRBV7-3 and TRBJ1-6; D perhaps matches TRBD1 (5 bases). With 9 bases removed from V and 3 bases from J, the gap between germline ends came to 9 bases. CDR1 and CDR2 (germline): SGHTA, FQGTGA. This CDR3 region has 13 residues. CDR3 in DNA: TGTGCCAGTAGCAGGGACTATAATTCACCCCTCCACTTT. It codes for CASSRDYNSPLHF. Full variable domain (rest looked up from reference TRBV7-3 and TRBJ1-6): GAGVSQTPSNKVTEKGKYVELRCDPISGHTALYWYRQSLGQGPEFLIYFQGTGAADDSGLPNDRFFAVRPEGSVSTLKIQRTERGDSAVYLCASSRDYNSPLHFGNGTRLTVT.